Below, 28 T cell receptor beta chains from the same sample are listed, as sequenced in a study of T cells in narcolepsy. Sequenced by immunoSEQ multiplex PCR; TCRdb stores in-frame clones only, minus some. The sample carries about 29,000 clones, about 89% recorded once. Specimen: memory (CD45RA-) CD4+ T cells from blood. These receptors were taken from a human donor in good health.

This clone is a singleton in its sample. V gene TRBV28 combines with J gene TRBJ2-2, with 8 bases matching TRBD2. Germline V gene sequence: CDR1 MDHEN, CDR2 SYDVKM. The J segment lost 5 bases and the V segment lost 7 bases, leaving 9 bases of the junction unmatched. The CDR3 sequence is 15 residues long. The CDR3 region has the DNA TGTGCCAGCATAGGTAGCGGGATAAGGACCGGGGAGCTGTTTTTT. This translates into CASIGSGIRTGELFF.

This clone was seen a few times. The junction and the germline gene differ at one end; a read error may be behind it. V is TRBV19 and J is TRBJ2-7; 8 nucleotides align to TRBD1. The CDR3 extends over 15 amino acids. Per the germline V gene, CDR1 is LNHDA and CDR2 is SQIVND (reference sequence). The CDR3 bases are TGTGCCAGTAGTGGATCCGGGACAGGCGCCTACGGGCAGTACTTC. Its protein product is CASSGSGTGAYGQYF.

This chain joins TRBV7-3 and TRBJ2-3; 7 bases align to TRBD2. Trimming cost V 3 bases and J 2 bases; bases outside gene matches: 5. The germline gives CDR1 SGHTA, CDR2 FQGTGA. The length of the CDR3 is 15 residues. The CDR3 sequence is CASSLGGVATDTQYF. CDR3 DNA: TGTGCCAGCAGCTTGGGAGGGGTCGCCACAGATACGCAGTATTTT. The variable domain in full, with the rest retrieved from reference TRBV7-3 and TRBJ2-3, is GAGVSQTPSNKVTEKGKYVELRCDPISGHTALYWYRQSLGQGPEFLIYFQGTGAADDSGLPNDRFFAVRPEGSVSTLKIQRTERGDSAVYLCASSLGGVATDTQYFGPGTRLTVL.

The chain has TRBV28 and TRBJ2-2, with D hard to call. The CDR3 is made up of 15 amino acids. Trimming took off 3 bases at V and 5 bases at J, with 13 bases between the two ends. Germline lookup yields CDR1 MDHEN and CDR2 SYDVKM. For the CDR3, the DNA is TGTGCCAGCAGTTTTACCCAGGCATGGACCGGGGAGCTGTTTTTT. Translating gives CASSFTQAWTGELFF.

This clone was counted only a few times. The CDR3 spells CASRIRQGNTEAFF. CDR3 nucleotides: TGTGCCAGCCGTATTAGACAGGGAAACACTGAAGCTTTCTTT. The J gene is TRBJ1-1, the V gene TRBV2; 7 bases map to TRBD1. Germline V gene sequence: CDR1 SNHLY, CDR2 FYNNEI. Trimming took 8 bases from V and 2 from J; bases not matched to a gene: 8. This CDR3 has 14 residues. Together with reference TRBV2 and TRBJ1-1, the CDR3 gives the full variable domain: EPEVTQTPSHQVTQMGQEVILRCVPISNHLYFYWYRQILGQKVEFLVSFYNNEISEKSEIFDDQFSVERPDGSNFTLKIRSTKLEDSAMYFCASRIRQGNTEAFFGQGTRLTVV.

The rearrangement uses TRBV25-1 and TRBJ1-2; D remains ambiguous. The CDR3 totals 12 residues. V gave up 5 bases and J gave up 4 bases, with 8 bases separating them. CDR1 is MGHDK and CDR2 is SYGVNS in the germline V gene. The CDR3 loop is CASSTQSYGYTF. DNA of the CDR3: TGTGCCAGCAGTACACAGTCCTATGGCTACACCTTC.

This chain connects TRBV4-2 to TRBJ1-6, with a tentative D call TRBD1 (5 bases). The V and J ends lost 0 bases and 7 bases respectively, with 16 bases between them. Germline V CDR1 and CDR2: LGHNA, YNFKEQ. This CDR3 region has 17 residues. CDR3 region: CASSQDRDRASNSPLHF. The DNA for the CDR3 is TGTGCCAGCAGCCAAGACCGGGACCGCGCATCAAATTCACCCCTCCACTTT.

This clone occurred once. The J gene is TRBJ1-2, the V gene TRBV28; the D gene is possibly TRBD1 (5 bases). Germline V gives CDR1 MDHEN, CDR2 SYDVKM. V was cut by 5 bases and J by 4 bases, with 11 bases left in between. The CDR3 runs 13 residues. The CDR3 coding sequence is TGTGCCAGCAGTCTCCGGGACGGCTATGGCTACACCTTC. Protein sequence: CASSLRDGYGYTF.

This sequence joins TRBV21-1 and TRBJ1-2; TRBD1, as called in the table, went unchecked against the DNA. TRBV21-1 is a known pseudogene. The length of the CDR3 is 12 residues. Here the CDR3 DNA reads TGTGCCAGCAGCAGGGCCACCAGTGGCTACACCTTC. Translating gives CASSRATSGYTF.

This clone has only a few counts. V usage is TRBV4-3 and J usage is TRBJ1-1, with a possible D match to TRBD1 (5 bases). This CDR3 comprises 14 residues. The germline V gene has CDR1 LGHNA and CDR2 YSLEER. V dropped 4 bases and J dropped 3 bases, with 12 bases sitting between them. Here the CDR3 reads CASSRRVGDTEAFF. Here the CDR3 DNA reads TGCGCCAGCAGCCGCAGGGTCGGGGACACTGAAGCTTTCTTT.

V usage is TRBV7-8 and J usage is TRBJ1-6; unclear D gene. The CDR3 runs to 13 residues. Trimming left V 2 bases short and J 12 bases short, with 11 bases between. Germline CDR1 is SGHVS and CDR2 is FQNEAQ. The CDR3 DNA follows: TGTGCCAGCAGCTTACATCCCGACGAACCCCTCCACTTT. Translated: CASSLHPDEPLHF. Based on the CDR3 plus reference TRBV7-8 and TRBJ1-6, the full variable domain is GAGVSQSPRYKVAKRGQDVALRCDPISGHVSLFWYQQALGQGPEFLTYFQNEAQLDKSGLPSDRFFAERPEGSVSTLKIQRTQQEDSAVYLCASSLHPDEPLHFGNGTRLTVT.

J is TRBJ2-2 and V is TRBV7-2; maybe TRBD2 (7 bases). The CDR3 extends over 15 amino acids. V was pared by 2 bases and J by 7 bases, with 14 bases between. From germline, CDR1 is SGHTA and CDR2 FQGNSA. In nucleotides, the CDR3 is TGTGCCAGCAGCTTACCAGGGAGGGGGATCGGGGAGCTGTTTTTT. It specifies CASSLPGRGIGELFF.

This CDR3 is CASSPWAKSYTF. As DNA, the CDR3 is TGTGCCAGTAGTCCCTGGGCCAAGAGCTACACCTTC. The chain couples TRBV19 to TRBJ1-2; D remains unclear. The CDR3 covers 12 residues. Germline V gene sequence: CDR1 LNHDA, CDR2 SQIVND (reference sequence). Trimming took off 5 bases at V and 9 bases at J, with 13 bases between the two ends.

This rearrangement joins TRBV19 to TRBJ1-1; D unclear. The CDR3 covers 13 residues. Per the germline V gene, CDR1 is LNHDA and CDR2 is SQIVND (reference sequence). The ends were cut back, 5 bases at V and 1 base at J, with 8 bases in the middle. CDR3: CASSAPGNTEAFF. The CDR3 region has the DNA TGTGCCAGTAGTGCCCCTGGGAACACTGAAGCTTTCTTT.

The chain's CDR3 is CASSLNPGAAETQYF. CDR3 nucleotide sequence: TGTGCCAGCAGCTTGAACCCGGGGGCGGCGGAGACCCAGTACTTC. This rearrangement joins TRBV5-4 to TRBJ2-5, with D possibly being TRBD1 or TRBD2 (6 bases each). This CDR3 is built from 15 residues. V lost 1 base and J 5 bases, leaving 15 bases between the germline ends. CDR1 is SGHNT, CDR2 YYREEE, per germline (reference sequence).

The chain employs TRBV7-8 and TRBJ1-2; the match to TRBD1 covers 7 bases. This CDR3 contains 15 residues. Germline CDR1 and CDR2: SGHVS and FQNEAQ. V gave up 1 base and J gave up 4 bases; unmatched junction bases: 6. This CDR3 reads CASSLGQGTPYGYTF. CDR3 nucleotide sequence: TGTGCCAGCAGCTTAGGACAGGGAACACCCTATGGCTACACCTTC.

This clone showed up just a few times. The rearrangement uses TRBV5-4 and TRBJ1-2; D is undetermined. V lost 1 base and J 8 bases, leaving 18 bases between the germline ends. Per germline, CDR1 SGHNT and CDR2 YYREEE (reference sequence). This CDR3 has 15 residues. CDR3: CASSLYAGSITGYTF. The CDR3 nucleotides are TGTGCCAGCAGCTTGTATGCAGGTTCTATTACGGGCTACACCTTC. The full variable domain, its missing parts supplied by reference TRBV5-4 and TRBJ1-2, is ETGVTQSPTHLIKTRGQQVTLRCSSQSGHNTVSWYQQALGQGPQFIFQYYREEENGRGNFPPRFSGLQFPNYSSELNVNALELDDSALYLCASSLYAGSITGYTFGSGTRLTVV.

The genes are TRBV6-1 and TRBJ2-7; 10 nucleotides agree with TRBD2. This CDR3 is built from 13 residues. The ends lost 11 bases at V and 3 bases at J; junction bases unmatched: 7. The germline V gene has CDR1 MNHNS and CDR2 SASEGT. The CDR3 sequence: CAGRTSGDYEQYF. The CDR3 DNA reads as TGTGCCGGACGGACTAGCGGTGACTACGAGCAGTACTTC.

The gene calls are TRBV5-1 and TRBJ1-4, with 9 bases fitting TRBD1. Germline CDR1 reads SGHRS; CDR2 reads YFSETQ. The CDR3 has 16 residues. Germline trimming cut 4 bases from V and 0 bases from J; bases unmatched to any gene: 4. In nucleotides, the CDR3 is TGCGCCAGCAGCCCCGGACAGGGGACAACTAATGAAAAACTGTTTTTT. Protein product: CASSPGQGTTNEKLFF.

This clone appeared once. The chain recombines TRBV29-1 with TRBJ1-1; D is uncertain. From germline, CDR1 is SQVTM and CDR2 ANQGSEA. This CDR3 contains 11 residues. V lost 5 bases, J lost 0 bases, and 4 bases lay in between. DNA of the CDR3: TGCAGCGTTTCACTGAACACTGAAGCTTTCTTT. Its translation: CSVSLNTEAFF. The full variable domain, in which reference TRBV29-1 and TRBJ1-1 provide the parts outside the CDR3, is SAVISQKPSRDICQRGTSLTIQCQVDSQVTMMFWYRQQPGQSLTLIATANQGSEATYESGFVIDKFPISRPNLTFSTLTVSNMSPEDSSIYLCSVSLNTEAFFGQGTRLTVV.

J is TRBJ2-7 and V is TRBV5-4, with 7 bases identical to TRBD2. CDR3 length: 14 residues. The V segment lost 3 bases and the J segment 3 bases; nucleotides outside the gene matches: 6. Germline V lookup: CDR1 SGHNT, CDR2 YYREEE (reference sequence). CDR3 loop: CASSSIGGSYEQYF. CDR3 in DNA: TGTGCCAGCAGCTCCATAGGCGGGAGCTACGAGCAGTACTTC. Supplemented by reference TRBV5-4 and TRBJ2-7, the full variable domain reads ETGVTQSPTHLIKTRGQQVTLRCSSQSGHNTVSWYQQALGQGPQFIFQYYREEENGRGNFPPRFSGLQFPNYSSELNVNALELDDSALYLCASSSIGGSYEQYFGPGTRLTVT.

The V and J genes are TRBV9 and TRBJ2-6; possibly TRBD1 for D (5 bases). The CDR3 is made up of 16 amino acids. Germline values: CDR1 SGDLS, CDR2 YYNGEE. Trimming took off 0 bases at V and 4 bases at J, with 11 bases between the two ends. Here the CDR3 DNA reads TGTGCCAGCAGCGTAGGACAGACTCGAGGGGCCAACGTCCTGACTTTC. Its protein is CASSVGQTRGANVLTF.

This clone came up once. Within the sample, other DNA sequences also encode this same CDR3. This chain connects TRBV18 to TRBJ1-1; D gene unclear. Germline V CDR1 and CDR2: KGHSH, LQKENI. This CDR3 contains 12 residues. V lost 1 base to trimming and J lost 7 bases, with 7 bases between them. Here the CDR3 reads CASSPQGNEAFF. CDR3 bases: TGTGCCAGCTCACCACAAGGGAATGAAGCTTTCTTT.

This chain connects TRBV18 to TRBJ1-6; TRBD1 is a possible D gene (6 bases). Trimming took off 5 bases at V and 6 bases at J, with 17 bases between the two ends. This CDR3 is 16 amino acids long. Germline-derived CDR1 and CDR2 are KGHSH and LQKENI. CDR3 sequence: CASSSLSTGLNSPLHF. In nucleotides, the CDR3 is TGTGCCAGCTCATCCCTATCAACAGGGCTTAATTCACCCCTCCACTTT.

The genes are TRBV14 and TRBJ2-5, with no clear D. Matching the DNA end better, TRBJ2-7 makes the J call doubtful. Per germline, CDR1 SGHDN and CDR2 FVKESK. CDR3 length: 11 residues. CDR3 residues: CASSQSYEQYF. CDR3 nucleotides: TGTGCCAGCAGCCAATCATACGAGCAGTACTTC.

This chain joins TRBV28 and TRBJ2-1; D not certain. Germline CDR1 MDHEN, CDR2 SYDVKM. The CDR3 runs to 16 residues. Trimming shortened V by 5 bases and J by 0 bases, and 14 bases separated the two germline ends. Here the CDR3 DNA reads TGTGCCAGCAGTACACGAAAGACGAGCTCCTACAATGAGCAGTTCTTC. Protein sequence: CASSTRKTSSYNEQFF.

This chain connects TRBV18 to TRBJ1-1, with 7 bases lining up with TRBD1. Germline lookup yields CDR1 KGHSH and CDR2 LQKENI. J was trimmed by 4 bases and V by 3 bases; bases with no gene match: 5. This CDR3 has 14 amino acids. DNA for the CDR3: TGTGCCAGCTCACCCGGTCAGGGGGGCACTGAAGCTTTCTTT. Residues: CASSPGQGGTEAFF.

V is TRBV18 and J is TRBJ2-5, with 7 nucleotides matching TRBD1. The better agreement between TRBJ2-7 and the DNA end casts doubt on the J call. The CDR3 runs to 15 residues. Germline CDR1 and CDR2: KGHSH and LQKENI. The chain's CDR3 is CASSPGQSISYEQYF. CDR3 in DNA: TGTGCCAGCTCGCCGGGACAGTCAATCTCCTACGAGCAGTACTTC.